Sequencing of this TCR beta chain was carried out in a study of T cell repertoires in cytomegalovirus infection. As for the study in general: CMV epitopes that were recently identified and HLA-C-restricted were used alongside well-studied HLA-B-restricted ones. Signatures in public TCR beta sequences pointed to both CMV infection and matching HLA type. Findings and limits, study-wide: In two of eight donors, the top clonotype was HLA-C-restricted CMV-specific.

This clonotype was counted once. What it binds is unknown. V shed 8 bases and J shed 4 bases, with 11 bases lying between them. The CDR3 spans 12 residues. One entry per CDR3 protein, called by TCRdb with MiXCR from the reads. The data hold around 500,000 distinct CDR3 sequences, with approximately 46% observed a single time. Sequencing was performed on cultured PBMCs, taken from culture after CMV antigen stimulation. This TCR was recovered from a human donor in good health (CMV status not recorded). Some clones in this sample may be carry-over from other donors' samples. This chain links TRBV12-3 or TRBV12-4 with TRBJ1-2; D is undetermined. The CDR3 bases are TGTGCCAGCTTTCATGGCTTCTATGGCTACACCTTC. It yields the protein CASFHGFYGYTF.